This T cell receptor (beta chain) was observed in a study of cytomegalovirus exposure and HLA in healthy donors. It was with 60 Vbeta and 13 Jbeta primers that the PCR ran. Some clones are missing from TCRdb's copy, which holds only in-frame ones; the method was immunoSEQ multiplex PCR. The repertoire consists of about 52,000 clones, with 72% occurring once and the leading ten covering roughly 9.2%. The receptor comes from a woman aged 45-59 years in good health and CMV-seronegative. Sequencing was performed on PBMCs.

CDR3 region: CASTTPGTEAFF. The CDR3 coding sequence is TGTGCCAGCACCACACCGGGGACTGAAGCTTTCTTT. The chain is built from TRBV2 and TRBJ1-1; unclear D gene. Germline V lookup: CDR1 SNHLY, CDR2 FYNNEI. The length of the CDR3 is 12 residues. V was shortened by 7 bases and J by 5 bases, with 11 bases between the two germline ends.